Shown below are 29 T cell receptor beta chains from a single sample sequenced in a study of tumor-infiltrating lymphocytes in primary liver carcinoma. The authors made TCR beta cDNA from around 500 ng total RNA with a constant-region primer. Three nested multiplex PCR rounds, a slightly modified ARM-PCR, produced the libraries for TCR beta. Primers for the first two PCR rounds were TRBV1-TRBV30 forward primers and a C-beta reverse primer (around 10 cycles per round). MiXCR was run by TCRdb on the multiplex PCR reads, yielding one entry per CDR3 protein. The profile shows 90,000 to 150,000 distinct CDR3 sequences, about two thirds of them singletons. It was from roughly 20-30 mg of unsorted bulk tissue that RNA and DNA were co-extracted. Sequences were obtained from tumor-adjacent normal liver tissue. The source is a woman aged 60 to 75 with primary liver carcinoma and hepatitis B virus infection.

V usage is TRBV4-1 and J usage is TRBJ2-3; TRBD1 matches 7 bases. J was trimmed by 6 bases and V by 10 bases; bases with no gene match: 22. The CDR3 sequence is 17 residues long. Looked up from germline, CDR1 is MGHRA and CDR2 is YSYEKL. The CDR3, as DNA: TGCGCCATGAGCCAAGATCCCTATAGGGGGCGAGCGGATACGCAGTATTTT. Translation gives CAMSQDPYRGRADTQYF.

As regards this clonotype: One junction end does not reproduce the germline sequence, and a read error may be involved. V is TRBV5-6 and J is TRBJ2-7; no clear D gene. Germline CDR1 reads SGHDT; CDR2 reads YYEEEE. The CDR3 extends over 14 amino acids. CDR3 sequence: CVSSLPAIRNERYF. For the CDR3, the DNA is TGTGTCAGCAGCTTACCAGCAATCAGGAACGAGCGGTACTTC.

This chain connects TRBV12-3 or TRBV12-4 to TRBJ2-2, with a weak D call TRBD1 (5 bases). This CDR3 comprises 16 residues. V lost 7 bases and J 4 bases, leaving 19 bases between the germline ends. CDR3: CASNLGQGGVTGELFF. In nucleotides, the CDR3 is TGTGCCAGCAATCTCGGGCAGGGTGGTGTCACCGGGGAGCTGTTTTTT.

A remark on this clonotype: Germline is not matched at one junction end, which may reflect a read error. The rearrangement links TRBV29-1 to TRBJ2-7; perhaps TRBD2 as D (5 bases). The CDR3 is 14 amino acids. In germline, CDR1 is SQVTM, CDR2 ANQGSEA. The CDR3 loop is CSVGFEVTLREQYF. CDR3 in DNA: TGTAGCGTTGGATTTGAAGTCACGCTGCGCGAGCAGTACTTC.

As for this clonotype: This CDR3 fails to terminate in the conserved phenylalanine or tryptophan, so it likely reflects a read error. The CDR3 sequence is CSVPRGLAGAHNEQFI. The CDR3 nucleotides are TGCAGCGTCCCTAGGGGCCTAGCGGGAGCTCACAATGAGCAGTTCATC. V usage is TRBV29-1 and J usage is TRBJ2-1; 10 positions match TRBD2. With V trimmed by 6 bases and J by 5 bases, 13 bases remained unmatched. The CDR3 is 16 residues long. Looked up from germline, CDR1 is SQVTM and CDR2 is ANQGSEA.

The chain uses TRBV11-2 and TRBJ2-1; the D gene could be TRBD1 or TRBD2 (5 bases each). Germline V gene data show CDR1 as SGHAT and CDR2 as FQNNGV. V lost 4 bases to trimming and J lost 4 bases, with 17 bases between them. The CDR3 runs 16 residues. The CDR3 sequence: CASSYGANGGYNEQFF. The CDR3 nucleotides read TGTGCCAGCAGCTACGGAGCTAATGGGGGATACAATGAGCAGTTCTTC.

This clonotype was seen more than once but under ten times. Possible read error: a much larger clone is one base away. The rearrangement uses TRBV7-8 and TRBJ1-1; TRBD1 aligns across 7 bases. Germline CDR1 reads SGHVS; CDR2 reads FQNEAQ. The CDR3 extends over 14 amino acids. As DNA, the CDR3 is TGTGCCAGCAGCCGCGGGGACAGACCGTTTGAAACTTTCTTT. Translating gives CASSRGDRPFETFF.

About this clonotype: This clone may be a read error of a much larger clone one base away. The chain is built from TRBV11-2 and TRBJ2-5, with 7 bases that match TRBD2. The V gene's germline CDR1 is SGHAT and CDR2 FQNNGV. This CDR3 comprises 14 residues. CDR3 residues: CGSSSWGGEETQYF. CDR3 DNA: TGTGGCAGCAGCTCCTGGGGGGGAGAAGAGACCCAGTACTTC. Drawing the rest from reference TRBV11-2 and TRBJ2-5, the complete variable domain is EAGVAQSPRYKIIEKRQSVAFWCNPISGHATLYWYQQILGQGPKLLIQFQNNGVVDDSQLPKDRFSAERLKGVDSTLKIQPAKLEDSAVYLCGSSSWGGEETQYFGPGTRLLVL.

This clonotype was counted a few times. The rearrangement uses TRBV28 and TRBJ2-2; tentative D call: TRBD2 (6 bases). The V and J ends lost 7 bases and 3 bases respectively, with 18 bases between them. The CDR3 consists of 16 residues. Germline V CDR1 and CDR2: MDHEN, SYDVKM. The CDR3 DNA reads as TGTGCCAGCACCCTGGGGGGTTTTGGTGACACCGGGGAGCTGTTTTTT. It specifies CASTLGGFGDTGELFF.

The chain combines TRBV11-2 with TRBJ2-7; D possibly matches TRBD1 or TRBD2 (5 bases each). Germline loops: CDR1 SGHAT, CDR2 FQNNGV. Trimming shortened V by 10 bases and J by 3 bases, and 19 bases separated the two germline ends. The CDR3 is made up of 14 amino acids. As DNA, the CDR3 is TGTGCCATCAGGTTCGGGACCCCCCACTACGAGCAGTACTTC. Translating gives CAIRFGTPHYEQYF.

Worth noting for this clonotype: Germline is not matched at one junction end, which may reflect a read error. The chain employs TRBV11-2 and TRBJ2-3; D may be TRBD2 (6 bases). Germline V gene sequence: CDR1 SGHAT, CDR2 FQNNGV. This CDR3 is 15 amino acids long. The CDR3 is CTSSLVDASADTQYF. CDR3 DNA sequence: TGTACCAGCAGCTTAGTCGATGCTAGCGCAGATACGCAGTATTTT.

This clonotype has just a few counts. With a much larger clone just one base away, this may be a read error. The J gene is TRBJ2-1, the V gene TRBV14, with D tentatively TRBD2 (6 bases). Looked up from germline, CDR1 is SGHDN and CDR2 is FVKESK. The CDR3 is 16 amino acids. The CDR3, as DNA: TGTGCCAGGAGCCACTCCGCGGTCAGGACTAACAATGAGCAGTTCTTC. It codes for CARSHSAVRTNNEQFF.

Concerning this clonotype itself: A much larger clone lies one base from this, so it may be a read error. The V call is TRBV5-1, the J call TRBJ2-5; no clear D gene. This CDR3 has 14 residues. Germline V gives CDR1 SGHRS, CDR2 YFSETQ. As DNA, the CDR3 is TGCGCCAGCAACTCAGAGATAAGGAAAGAGACCCACTACTTC. Translating gives CASNSEIRKETHYF.

Comments on this clonotype: One end of the junction does not line up with germline, which may come from a read error. CDR3 protein: CTSTLGLAGLNEQFF. In nucleotides, the CDR3 is TGTACCAGCACTTTGGGGCTAGCAGGACTCAATGAGCAGTTCTTC. V is TRBV12-3 or TRBV12-4 and J is TRBJ2-1; D may match TRBD1 or TRBD2 (5 bases each). The CDR3 spans 15 residues.

As regards this clonotype: One end of the junction is discordant with germline, which a read error may explain. This chain joins TRBV29-1 and TRBJ2-3; a possible D gene is TRBD1 (6 bases). The CDR3 contains 14 residues. Germline V CDR1 and CDR2: SQVTM, ANQGSEA. CDR3 nucleotide sequence: TGCTGCGTCAGGATCTCGCAATTATCAGGGGAGCAGTATTTT. Its protein is CCVRISQLSGEQYF.

Notes on this clonotype: This may arise from a read error, as a much more abundant clone is one base away. The chain is built from TRBV28 and TRBJ1-1; TRBD1 might be the D (5 bases). The CDR3 sequence is 12 residues long. Per the germline V gene, CDR1 is MDHEN and CDR2 is SYDVKM. V was cut by 6 bases and J by 6 bases, with 11 bases left in between. The CDR3 nucleotides read TGTGCCAGCAGCCACAGGCTTTCTGAAGCTTTCTTT. Translation: CASSHRLSEAFF.

As regards this clonotype: The junction departs from germline at one end; a sequencing error may be responsible. The chain couples TRBV11-2 to TRBJ2-1, with TRBD2 identical over 7 bases. The V gene's germline CDR1 is SGHAT and CDR2 FQNNGV. The CDR3 has 16 amino acids. CDR3 in amino acids: CASSWGGEGTYYKQFF. In nucleotides, the CDR3 is TGTGCCAGTAGCTGGGGGGGGGAGGGGACCTACTATAAGCAGTTCTTC.

This clonotype was seen many times. The chain combines TRBV7-9 with TRBJ2-4, with D possibly being TRBD1 (6 bases). CDR1 is SEHNR, CDR2 FQNEAQ, per germline (reference sequence). This CDR3 is built from 14 residues. Trimming removed 5 bases from V and 3 bases from J, with 11 bases in between. CDR3 amino acids: CASSHEGHKNIQYF. The CDR3 DNA reads as TGTGCCAGCAGCCATGAGGGACACAAAAACATTCAGTACTTC.

This chain joins TRBV6-6 and TRBJ2-7; 8 nucleotides line up with TRBD1. Germline V gives CDR1 MNHNY, CDR2 SVGAGI (reference sequence). This CDR3 is built from 19 residues. After removal of 2 bases from V and 3 bases from J, the junction contained 18 bases not matched to a gene. The CDR3 DNA is TGTGCCAGCAGTTACGCCACCAGAGGGACAGGTTTGGGGCACTACGAGCAGTACTTC. It yields the protein CASSYATRGTGLGHYEQYF.

Note on this clonotype: One junction end disagrees with the germline gene, perhaps due to a read error. The chain has TRBV11-2 and TRBJ2-1, with TRBD2 matching 10 bases. The CDR3 loop spans 17 amino acids. Looked up from germline, CDR1 is SGHAT and CDR2 is FQNNGV. The CDR3 region is CASSLHPGSGRSNEQFF. Written as DNA, the CDR3 is TGTGCCAGCAGCTTACATCCGGGTAGCGGGAGGAGTAATGAGCAGTTTTTC.

A remark on this clonotype: Mismatch with germline at one junction end may stem from a read error. The V and J genes are TRBV6-6 and TRBJ1-1; a possible D gene is TRBD1 (5 bases). Germline CDR1 is MNHNY and CDR2 is SVGAGI (reference sequence). The CDR3 covers 14 residues. DNA for the CDR3: TGTGCCAGCACACGGGAGAGGGGATTCACTGAAGGTTTCTTT. Translation gives CASTRERGFTEGFF.

This clonotype was seen ten or more times. This chain links TRBV6-6 with TRBJ2-2; D possibly matches TRBD1 or TRBD2 (6 bases each). This CDR3 region has 19 residues. V was clipped by 0 bases and J by 4 bases, with 21 bases between them. Germline assignment: CDR1 MNHNY and CDR2 SVGAGI (reference sequence). CDR3 sequence reads: CASSYSYDRRGRSTGELFF. The CDR3 DNA sequence: TGTGCCAGCAGTTACTCATACGACAGGCGGGGTCGAAGCACCGGGGAGCTGTTTTTT.

On this clonotype: One end of the junction is discordant with germline, which a read error may explain. The chain links TRBV11-3 to TRBJ2-1, with 9 bases matching TRBD2. This CDR3 is built from 15 residues. Germline V gene lookup returns CDR1 SGHNT and CDR2 YENEEA. CDR3 loop: CANSQTSGVYIDQFF. In DNA form, the CDR3 reads TGTGCCAACAGCCAGACTAGCGGTGTTTACATTGATCAGTTCTTC.

About this clonotype itself: A read error may be the cause here, since a much bigger clone is one base away. The chain uses TRBV28 and TRBJ2-1; D is uncertain. In germline, CDR1 is MDHEN, CDR2 SYDVKM. V lost 2 bases and J 6 bases, leaving 5 bases between the germline ends. This CDR3 comprises 12 residues. The DNA for the CDR3 is TGTGCCAGCAGTTTAAGATGCAATGAGCAGTTCTTC. Protein sequence: CASSLRCNEQFF.

Turning to this clonotype: Mismatch with germline at one junction end may stem from a read error. This chain links TRBV11-2 with TRBJ2-1; D ambiguous. This CDR3 spans 15 amino acids. CDR1 SGHAT and CDR2 FQNNGV come from the germline V gene. The CDR3 DNA follows: TGTGGCAGCACCTCTTTTTCTACTGGGAACAATGAGCAGTTCTTC. Translated, it gives CGSTSFSTGNNEQFF.

As regards this clonotype: One junction end does not reproduce the germline sequence, and a read error may be involved. In DNA, the CDR3 is TGTGCCAGCAGCTTGGATGTCAGTAATTCACTCCTCCACTTT. Residues: CASSLDVSNSLLHF. The chain joins TRBV5-5 to TRBJ1-6; no clear D. Germline V gives CDR1 SGHKS, CDR2 YYEKEE (reference sequence). This CDR3 has 14 amino acids.

As for this clonotype: This may be a read error, as it is one base from a much larger clone. The chain couples TRBV4-1 to TRBJ2-7; D remains unclear. The germline V and J ends were trimmed by 2 bases and 2 bases, with 7 bases remaining between them. The germline V gene encodes CDR1 MGHRA and CDR2 YSYEKL. The CDR3 is 13 amino acids. In DNA form, the CDR3 reads TGCGCCAGCAGCCAACGACTGGCCTACGAGCAGTACTTC. It specifies CASSQRLAYEQYF.

The CDR3 is CASSSRQGARFNEQFF. Here the CDR3 DNA reads TGTGCCAGCAGTTCAAGACAGGGGGCGCGTTTCAATGAGCAGTTCTTC. V usage is TRBV28 and J usage is TRBJ2-1, with 10 bases aligning to TRBD1. This CDR3 comprises 16 residues. V lost 4 bases to trimming and J lost 6 bases; unmatched junction nucleotides: 9. From germline, CDR1 is MDHEN and CDR2 SYDVKM.

As regards this clonotype: Since a much larger clone is just one base distant, this may be a read error. The CDR3 loop is CAGSTGEVGEKLFF. The CDR3 DNA reads as TGTGCCGGCAGCACAGGGGAGGTCGGTGAAAAACTGTTTTTT. The chain links TRBV7-8 to TRBJ1-4, with 7 positions matching TRBD1. Germline V CDR1 and CDR2: SGHVS, FQNEAQ. CDR3 length equals 14 residues.